The T cell receptor beta chain described here comes from a study of T cells in Graves' hyperthyroidism and ophthalmopathy. Across the study: Once the initial diagnosis was made, peripheral blood was obtained before any treatment.

To note about this clonotype: Its antigen is not known.

Germline V gene sequence: CDR1 ENHRY, CDR2 SYGVKD. The germline V and J ends were trimmed by 2 bases and 0 bases, with 16 bases remaining between them. The CDR3 sequence is 17 residues long. The TCR beta CDR3 regions underwent amplification using RNA transcripts as the source. An initial round of RT-PCR targeting the TCR CDR3 relied on the HTBI primer set. TCRdb re-derived calls from the multiplex PCR reads in MiXCR, one entry per CDR3 protein. The table shows about half a million distinct CDR3 sequences, with less than 20% occurring only once. General study findings and limits: In blood, most of the thyroid clonotypes expanded above 0.001 were also present. Ophthalmopathy was model-predicted a median around seven months pre-onset.

The receptor was derived from a man aged 35 to 55 with Graves' ophthalmopathy. The sample taken for sequencing was blood. This chain joins TRBV10-3 and TRBJ1-2, with D unresolved. The DNA of the CDR3 is TGTGCCATCAGTGAGGGCGGTCTTGGGCGAACTAACTATGGCTACACCTTC. Translating it yields CAISEGGLGRTNYGYTF.